These 19 T cell receptor beta chains were all obtained from the same sample, sequenced in a study of blood T cells in healthy people across ages. The authors ran a second PCR of about 6 to 11 cycles using a sample-barcoded 5' primer and a J-beta primer mix. TCRdb redid the calling of the 5' RACE reads with MiXCR, one entry per CDR3 protein. The data show about 680,000 distinct CDR3 sequences, more than 40% seen once. Sequencing used blood. The receptors were gathered from a woman aged 60-75 years in good health.

Only a few counts were recorded for this clonotype. The J gene is TRBJ2-5, the V gene TRBV5-1; D possibly corresponds to TRBD2 (5 bases). Looked up from germline, CDR1 is SGHRS and CDR2 is YFSETQ. This CDR3 region has 13 residues. Trimming stripped 3 bases from V and 3 bases from J, with 9 bases between. CDR3 sequence (DNA): TGCGCCAGCAGCTGGATGAGGGAAGAGACCCAGTACTTC. As protein: CASSWMREETQYF.

This clonotype was counted once. V gene TRBV5-4 combines with J gene TRBJ2-7, with D possibly TRBD2 on 6 matching bases. Trimming stripped 0 bases from V and 4 bases from J, with 20 bases between. In germline, CDR1 is SGHNT, CDR2 YYREEE (reference sequence). This CDR3 comprises 17 residues. This CDR3 reads CASSLVVKDRGLYEQYF. CDR3 DNA sequence: TGTGCCAGCAGCTTGGTGGTTAAAGACCGGGGGTTATACGAGCAGTACTTC.

This chain links TRBV6-5 with TRBJ2-1, with D possibly matching TRBD2 (6 bases). CDR1 and CDR2 from the germline V gene are MNHEY and SVGAGI. CDR3 size: 12 residues. V was shortened by 7 bases and J by 3 bases, with 7 bases between the two germline ends. The CDR3 sequence: CASMGGYNEQFF. In DNA form, the CDR3 reads TGTGCCAGCATGGGGGGCTACAATGAGCAGTTCTTC.

This clonotype occurred a few times. The chain is built from TRBV6-2 or TRBV6-3 and TRBJ2-5, with D unresolved. V was cut by 7 bases and J by 0 bases, with 12 bases left in between. The V gene's germline CDR1 is MNHEY and CDR2 SVGEGT. The CDR3 spans 14 residues. In DNA form, the CDR3 reads TGTGCCAGCATCCGTCAGGCCAACCAAGAGACCCAGTACTTC. It yields the protein CASIRQANQETQYF.

The chain couples TRBV12-3 or TRBV12-4 to TRBJ2-7; D is perhaps TRBD2 (7 bases). Trimming shortened V by 7 bases and J by 5 bases, and 18 bases separated the two germline ends. The CDR3 length is 14 residues. The CDR3 DNA is TGTGCCAGCACCAGGCACAGGGAGGGCGACGAGCAGTACTTC. This translates into CASTRHREGDEQYF.

The chain recombines TRBV20-1 with TRBJ2-3; D perhaps matches TRBD2 (5 bases). The CDR3 runs 14 residues. The V end was cut by 1 base, the J end by 4 bases, with 12 bases between. CDR1 and CDR2 (germline): DFQATT, SNEGSKA (reference sequence). This chain's CDR3 is CSARGQRSADTQYF. DNA of the CDR3: TGCAGTGCTAGAGGTCAGCGGAGCGCAGATACGCAGTATTTT.

The rearrangement links TRBV7-3 to TRBJ2-1; D is possibly TRBD1 (6 bases). CDR1 is SGHTA, CDR2 FQGTGA, per germline. The germline V and J ends were trimmed by 2 bases and 5 bases, with 13 bases remaining between them. This CDR3 contains 15 residues. In nucleotides, the CDR3 is TGTGCCAGCAGCTTATTGGGGGCGATCAACAATGAGCAGTTCTTC. Protein product: CASSLLGAINNEQFF. Full variable domain (missing parts from reference TRBV7-3 and TRBJ2-1): GAGVSQTPSNKVTEKGKYVELRCDPISGHTALYWYRQSLGQGPEFLIYFQGTGAADDSGLPNDRFFAVRPEGSVSTLKIQRTERGDSAVYLCASSLLGAINNEQFFGPGTRLTVL.

Only a few counts were recorded for this clonotype. The chain joins TRBV7-3 to TRBJ2-7, with 12 nucleotides matching TRBD2. This CDR3 has 15 amino acids. V was clipped by 5 bases and J by 3 bases; unmatched bases: 5. Germline V lookup: CDR1 SGHTA, CDR2 FQGTGA. As DNA, the CDR3 is TGTGCCAGCAGCCCTGGACTAGCGGGGCACTACGAGCAGTACTTC. This sequence encodes CASSPGLAGHYEQYF. The full variable domain, rest sourced from reference TRBV7-3 and TRBJ2-7, is GAGVSQTPSNKVTEKGKYVELRCDPISGHTALYWYRQSLGQGPEFLIYFQGTGAADDSGLPNDRFFAVRPEGSVSTLKIQRTERGDSAVYLCASSPGLAGHYEQYFGPGTRLTVT.

This clonotype has a handful of counts. J is TRBJ1-2 and V is TRBV25-1; the match to TRBD1 covers 9 bases. CDR1 and CDR2 from the germline V gene are MGHDK and SYGVNS. This CDR3 has 17 residues. V was pared by 3 bases and J by 0 bases, with 8 bases of the junction left unmatched. The CDR3 DNA is TGTGCCAGCAGTGATTCGTGGGACAGGGTACCTAACTATGGCTACACCTTC. It encodes CASSDSWDRVPNYGYTF.

This rearrangement joins TRBV19 to TRBJ2-3; D not resolved. Germline V gene lookup returns CDR1 LNHDA and CDR2 SQIVND (reference sequence). The CDR3 sequence is 14 residues long. The V gene lost 3 bases and the J gene lost 0 bases, with 7 bases spanning the gap. CDR3 protein: CASSMAASTDTQYF. CDR3 bases: TGTGCCAGTAGTATGGCAGCTAGCACAGATACGCAGTATTTT.

The rearrangement joins TRBV18 to TRBJ1-6; a possible D gene is TRBD1 (6 bases). CDR1 is KGHSH and CDR2 is LQKENI in the germline V gene. The CDR3 runs 16 residues. V was clipped by 1 base and J by 6 bases, with 13 bases between them. CDR3 protein: CASSPLGAGSNSPLHF. For the CDR3, the DNA is TGTGCCAGCTCACCACTGGGGGCGGGGAGTAATTCACCCCTCCACTTT.

The V and J genes are TRBV6-2 or TRBV6-3 and TRBJ1-1, with 9 bases identical to TRBD1. J lost 1 base, V lost 4 bases, and 10 bases had no gene match. The CDR3 extends over 17 amino acids. Germline CDR1 and CDR2: MNHEY and SVGEGT. CDR3 residues: CASSSPGQGRGNTEAFF. CDR3 DNA: TGTGCCAGCAGTTCACCGGGACAGGGTCGTGGGAACACTGAAGCTTTCTTT.

In its sample, this clonotype was seen a few times. The rearrangement uses TRBV20-1 and TRBJ2-3, with a tentative D call TRBD2 (5 bases). With 1 base removed from V and 1 base from J, the gap between germline ends came to 9 bases. This CDR3 region has 14 residues. Germline CDR1 reads DFQATT; CDR2 reads SNEGSKA (reference sequence). CDR3 sequence (DNA): TGCAGTGCTAGAGCTAGCAGACGCACAGATACGCAGTATTTT. Translated: CSARASRRTDTQYF.

This chain links TRBV27 with TRBJ2-7; no clear D. CDR3 length: 14 residues. Trimming removed 3 bases from V and 7 bases from J, with 16 bases in between. In germline, CDR1 is MNHEY, CDR2 SMNVEV (reference sequence). Written as DNA, the CDR3 is TGTGCCAGCAGTTTTTTAGTGGGAACTGGGGAGCAGTACTTC. It encodes CASSFLVGTGEQYF.

This rearrangement joins TRBV27 to TRBJ1-4; D is perhaps TRBD1 (5 bases). Germline loops: CDR1 MNHEY, CDR2 SMNVEV (reference sequence). The CDR3 is made up of 17 amino acids. V was trimmed by 3 bases and J by 4 bases, leaving 18 bases between them. The CDR3 DNA reads TGTGCCAGCAGTTTGTTGTCCACGACAGCGAATAATGAAAAACTGTTTTTT. This sequence encodes CASSLLSTTANNEKLFF.

The chain combines TRBV7-2 with TRBJ2-7, with 12 bases lining up with TRBD2. CDR1 is SGHTA, CDR2 FQGNSA, per germline. V shed 1 base and J 2 bases; nucleotides not matched to a gene: 6. The CDR3 sequence is 17 residues long. CDR3 in DNA: TGTGCCAGCAGCTTAGAGGGTAGGACTAGCGGGACCTACGAGCAGTACTTC. Translated, it gives CASSLEGRTSGTYEQYF. The whole variable domain, filled in from reference TRBV7-2 and TRBJ2-7, reads GAGVSQSPSNKVTEKGKDVELRCDPISGHTALYWYRQSLGQGLEFLIYFQGNSAPDKSGLPSDRFSAERTGGSVSTLTIQRTQQEDSAVYLCASSLEGRTSGTYEQYFGPGTRLTVT.

This sequence joins TRBV12-3 or TRBV12-4 and TRBJ2-7; 8 bases agree with TRBD1. V shed 3 bases and J 12 bases; nucleotides not matched to a gene: 13. CDR3 length equals 14 residues. The CDR3 region is CASSLSDRGQTRYF. The CDR3 bases are TGTGCCAGCAGTTTGTCAGACAGGGGACAGACCCGGTACTTC.

On this clonotype: A much bigger clone sits one base away, suggesting this may be a read error. The chain carries TRBV21-1 and TRBJ2-5; the D call TRBD1 from the table was never checked on the DNA. The DNA matches TRBJ2-7 better at its end, which makes the J call doubtful. TRBV21-1 is shown as a pseudogene. The CDR3 covers 15 residues. CDR3 sequence reads: CAGPPAGTPSYEQYF. The DNA for the CDR3 is TGTGCCGGCCCTCCAGCGGGGACACCCTCCTACGAGCAGTACTTC.

V gene TRBV24-1 combines with J gene TRBJ2-7, with TRBD2 as a possible D gene (6 bases). There are 14 residues in the CDR3. The germline CDR1 and CDR2 sequences are KGHDR and SFDVKD. V lost 3 bases to trimming and J lost 5 bases, with 13 bases between them. The CDR3 DNA reads TGTGCCACCAGTGATCCTGTTGGGACTGACGAGCAGTACTTC. As protein: CATSDPVGTDEQYF.